The T cell receptor (beta chain) under discussion was sequenced for a study of T cell repertoires in urothelial bladder cancer. Study-wide background: The approximately twelve resected lesions were three cT0, three cTa, three cT1 and three cT2 or greater. Findings and caveats of the study: One T-cell clone reached up to roughly 15% of carcinoma infiltrating lymphocytes. Median T cells were about 5,500 in carcinoma and approximately 25,000 in benign specimens. Carcinoma specimens had median approximately 2.1% tumor infiltrating lymphocytes, benign about 13%.

Data came from immunoSEQ multiplex PCR; TCRdb stores just in-frame clones and leaves some out. This table has roughly 11,000 clones, about two thirds appearing once. V was shortened by 1 base and J by 1 base, with 8 bases between the two germline ends. CDR3 size: 14 residues. Germline CDR1 is SGHRS and CDR2 is YFSETQ. As concerns this clone: Its antigen is currently unknown.

The TCR originated in a human donor with a benign inflammatory bladder lesion. Sample: tumor-infiltrating cells from bladder cancer. This chain joins TRBV5-1 and TRBJ1-1; no reliable D call. For the CDR3, the DNA is TGCGCCAGCAGCTTGCACACCGAGAACACTGAAGCTTTCTTT. Amino acids: CASSLHTENTEAFF. Full variable domain (missing parts from reference TRBV5-1 and TRBJ1-1): KAGVTQTPRYLIKTRGQQVTLSCSPISGHRSVSWYQQTPGQGLQFLFEYFSETQRNKGNFPGRFSGRQFSNSRSEMNVSTLELGDSALYLCASSLHTENTEAFFGQGTRLTVV.